The entry that follows covers one TCR beta chain sequence. The sample is drawn from a study of technical replicates of blood from a few donors. The data were produced by immunoSEQ multiplex PCR, yet TCRdb's version contains in-frame clones alone and is incomplete. The sample has some 82,000 clones, about 94% seen once; the top ten hold about 0.39%. CDR1 SGHRS and CDR2 YFSETQ come from the germline V gene. V gave up 2 bases and J gave up 16 bases; unmatched junction bases: 8. CDR3 size: 13 residues. This sequence joins TRBV5-1 and TRBJ2-1; TRBD2 agrees at 11 bases. This TCR was recovered from a human donor in good health. Sequences were obtained from T cells isolated from PBMCs. The CDR3: CASSLIAGGPCFF. The CDR3 DNA sequence: TGCGCCAGCAGCTTAATAGCGGGAGGGCCCTGTTTCTTC.